This T cell receptor beta chain is from a study of patients and donors after allogeneic stem cell transplantation. TCRdb re-called the RT-PCR reads with MiXCR, one entry per CDR3 protein. The sample shows 900,000 to 1,000,000 distinct CDR3 sequences, more than 15% of them seen only once. After removal of 0 bases from V and 2 bases from J, the junction contained 6 bases not matched to a gene. This CDR3 region has 16 residues. Germline CDR1 and CDR2: SEHNR and FQNEAQ (reference sequence). This clonotype turned up a few times. This sequence was found in a human donor who was either an allogeneic HSCT recipient or a stem cell or donor lymphocyte infusion donor (not recorded which). It is not recorded whose cells these are; they may come from a transplant donor. The sequenced material came from blood, either unsorted or a sorted T cell fraction (not recorded which). The chain is built from TRBV7-9 and TRBJ2-7, with TRBD1 matching over 8 bases. The CDR3 DNA is TGTGCCAGCAGCTTAGCGCGTACGGGACAGGCCTACGAGCAGTACTTC. Translating gives CASSLARTGQAYEQYF.